The entry below gives a single TCR beta chain sequence along with its context. Its antigen is unknown. No base quality values were provided; no much bigger clone lies one nucleotide off. TCRbeta CDR3 regions were amplified from genomic DNA by means of the immunoSEQ Assay, a bias-controlled multiplex PCR. The published analysis was carried out like this. Nucleated cell counts per sample were estimated from amplification of reference gene primers within the assay. To quantify the absolute abundance of each unique TCRbeta CDR3 rearrangement, sequence reads were collapsed and filtered. Productive Simpson clonality was computed per sample as the square root of Simpson's diversity index over productive rearrangements. TCRdb's version of the immuneACCESS table is confined to in-frame rearrangements and falls short of the full clone set. An unresolved V gene accounts for under half of the shortfall where checked; the remainder is of unknown origin. V and J calls and clone size are those listed in that table; D and trimming were worked out from the DNA. The sample table lists 100,000 to 150,000 clones, 75% to 90% of them with a count of one. The top ten clonotypes cover around 3% of the sample.

V ends up 4 bases short and J 10 bases short, with an unmatched junction base count of 11. The CDR3 sequence holds 15 residues, the cysteine and phenylalanine included. Only the CDR3 region is kept as DNA, spanning 45 bases read in frame from base 1. Based on the germline V gene, the CDR1 and CDR2 sequences are SGDLS and YYNGEE. These data come from a study of blood T cell repertoires in COVID-19 (dated by TCRdb to the early 2020s). About the full investigation: Samples covering the acute and convalescent phases of COVID-19 were provided by collaborators in the United States, Italy and Spain. A freely available public database, intended as a resource for researchers studying the immune response to SARS-CoV-2, is where the repertoires were released. The dataset comprised deeply sampled blood TCRbeta repertoires from subjects exposed to, actively infected with, or recovered from COVID-19. A de-identified subject ID, COVID-19 status, age in years and sex were almost always included in the sample metadata. HLA class I and class II types, where available, came from metadata supplied by the sample provider rather than from assay-based typing. The prospective study material was composed of cDNA or gDNA derived from T cells, B-cell-depleted T cells, or PBMCs. The samples were drawn from two sources: the first 160 participants of the ongoing ImmuneRACE study, and 950 to 1,500 subjects contributed by 6 global collaborators.

One collaborating source in Seattle enrolled patients during active infection and followed them longitudinally through the course of disease. The collaborating institutions used their own protocols to collect whole blood in K2EDTA tubes. For TCRbeta analysis, collaborators shipped samples as frozen whole blood, isolated PBMCs, or DNA extracted from either of those sample types. Study-wide conclusions, independent of this receptor: The quantity of clinical and demographic metadata differed by source and by participant and was supplied without curation.

The sequence was collected from a woman aged 80 or over with COVID-19, enrolled during active disease. The sequence links TRBV9 to TRBJ2-1, and TRBD2 aligns with 10 junction nucleotides. Material: peripheral blood. CDR3 reads: CASSQGGLANLEQFF. DNA sequence: TGTGCCAGCAGCCAAGGGGGACTAGCGAACCTCGAGCAGTTCTTC.